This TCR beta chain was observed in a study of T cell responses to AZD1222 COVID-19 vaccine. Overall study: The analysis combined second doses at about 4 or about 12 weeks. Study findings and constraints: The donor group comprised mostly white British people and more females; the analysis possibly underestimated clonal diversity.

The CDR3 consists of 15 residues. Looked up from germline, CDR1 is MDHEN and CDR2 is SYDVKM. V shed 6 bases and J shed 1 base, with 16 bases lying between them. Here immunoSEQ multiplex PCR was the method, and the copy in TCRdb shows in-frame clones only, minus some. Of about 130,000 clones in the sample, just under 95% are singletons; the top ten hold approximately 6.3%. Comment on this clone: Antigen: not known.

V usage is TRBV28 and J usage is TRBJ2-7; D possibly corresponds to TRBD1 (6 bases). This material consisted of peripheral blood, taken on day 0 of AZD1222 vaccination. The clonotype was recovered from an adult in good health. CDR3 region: CASSLTGSRSYEQYF. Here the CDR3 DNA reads TGTGCCAGCAGCCTCACAGGGTCGAGGTCCTACGAGCAGTACTTC.